These 25 T cell receptor beta chains were all obtained from the same sample, sequenced in a study of control samples from healthy donors and cancer patients. The table came from immunoSEQ multiplex PCR; TCRdb's copy has only in-frame clones and leaves some out. The repertoire holds roughly 52,000 clones, around 96% seen once, with approximately 1.9% in the top ten. Sequenced material: blood. The receptors were gathered from a woman in her 30s in good health.

Only one count was recorded for this clone. The chain uses TRBV28 and TRBJ1-1; TRBD1 matches 7 bases. After removal of 5 bases from V and 4 bases from J, the junction contained 16 bases not matched to a gene. Per the germline V gene, CDR1 is MDHEN and CDR2 is SYDVKM. This CDR3 comprises 17 residues. The CDR3 bases are TGTGCCAGCAGTCGTTCAGGGGGGCAGGGCTTCTCCACTGAAGCTTTCTTT. Protein sequence: CASSRSGGQGFSTEAFF.

The chain joins TRBV27 to TRBJ2-3, with TRBD2 identical over 11 bases. The junction had 6 bases not matched to a gene; V was cut back by 5 bases and J by 2 bases. The germline gives CDR1 MNHEY, CDR2 SMNVEV (reference sequence). This CDR3 is 16 amino acids long. The CDR3 loop is CASSRRTSGHTDTQYF. As DNA, the CDR3 is TGTGCCAGCAGTCGACGGACTAGCGGGCACACAGATACGCAGTATTTT.

The V call is TRBV3-1 (or the pseudogene TRBV3-2), the J call TRBJ2-2; no definite D call. Looked up from germline, CDR1 is LGHDT and CDR2 is YNNKEL (reference sequence). The CDR3 runs 15 residues. V lost 0 bases and J 6 bases, leaving 11 bases between the germline ends. The CDR3 bases are TGTGCCAGCAGCCAAGATTCGGGTCGGTCCGGGGAGCTGTTTTTT. It is translated as CASSQDSGRSGELFF.

This rearrangement joins TRBV15 to TRBJ2-1, with 13 positions matching TRBD2. Germline V lookup: CDR1 LNHNV, CDR2 YYDKDF (reference sequence). The CDR3 has 17 residues. The V and J ends lost 3 bases and 7 bases, in that order; junction bases with no gene match: 9. The CDR3 nucleotides are TGTGCCACCAGCAGGAAGTTGACTAGCGGGAGGAGTAATGAGCAGTTCTTC. Translated, it gives CATSRKLTSGRSNEQFF.

The V gene is TRBV5-1, the J gene TRBJ2-3, with 8 bases identical to TRBD2. With 4 bases clipped from V and 4 bases from J, the junction kept 17 bases outside the gene matches. The CDR3 spans 18 residues. The germline V gene encodes CDR1 SGHRS and CDR2 YFSETQ. The CDR3 reads CASSPSKGGTSNPDTQYF. The CDR3 DNA reads as TGCGCCAGCAGCCCCTCAAAGGGGGGGACTAGTAATCCAGATACGCAGTATTTT. The whole variable domain, filled in from reference TRBV5-1 and TRBJ2-3, reads KAGVTQTPRYLIKTRGQQVTLSCSPISGHRSVSWYQQTPGQGLQFLFEYFSETQRNKGNFPGRFSGRQFSNSRSEMNVSTLELGDSALYLCASSPSKGGTSNPDTQYFGPGTRLTVL.

The sample holds one count of this clone. V is TRBV13 and J is TRBJ2-1, with 8 bases that match TRBD1. The germline gives CDR1 PRHDT, CDR2 FYEKMQ (reference sequence). V lost 3 bases to trimming and J lost 2 bases; unmatched junction nucleotides: 9. CDR3 length: 17 amino acids. CDR3: CASSLSVGQGPYNEQFF. As DNA, the CDR3 is TGTGCCAGCAGCTTGTCGGTAGGACAGGGACCCTACAATGAGCAGTTCTTC.

The chain couples TRBV27 to TRBJ1-1; 10 bases line up with TRBD1. The CDR3 has 13 residues. V lost 4 bases and J lost 4; bases outside the gene matches: 0. The germline V gene has CDR1 MNHEY and CDR2 SMNVEV (reference sequence). The CDR3 region has the DNA TGTGCCAGCAGTTGGACAGGGGGCACTGAAGCTTTCTTT. This gives the protein CASSWTGGTEAFF.

This clone was detected only once. This chain joins TRBV9 and TRBJ2-1; 11 bases are a match to TRBD2. CDR1 SGDLS and CDR2 YYNGEE come from the germline V gene. After removal of 2 bases from V and 4 bases from J, the junction contained 8 bases not matched to a gene. The CDR3 loop spans 17 amino acids. CDR3 protein: CASSVLSGRGRYNEQFF. The CDR3 DNA reads as TGTGCCAGCAGCGTTCTTAGCGGGAGGGGTAGATACAATGAGCAGTTCTTC.

This clone was found a few times. The chain employs TRBV7-8 and TRBJ2-2, with 9 nucleotides matching TRBD2. From germline, CDR1 is SGHVS and CDR2 FQNEAQ. The CDR3 is 16 amino acids. Unmatched junction bases numbered 4, after V lost 2 bases and J lost 3 bases. CDR3: CASSLSSGRDTGELFF. As DNA, the CDR3 is TGTGCCAGCAGCTTAAGTAGCGGGAGAGACACCGGGGAGCTGTTTTTT.

The chain has TRBV21-1 and TRBJ2-1; TRBD2, as called in the table, went unchecked against the DNA. TRBV21-1 is a pseudogene locus. The CDR3 consists of 13 residues. CDR3 residues: CASPRLLPYEQFF. CDR3 bases: TGTGCCAGCCCAAGACTCCTCCCATATGAGCAGTTCTTC.

The V gene is TRBV5-5, the J gene TRBJ2-7, with TRBD1 as a possible D gene (5 bases). V was pared by 0 bases and J by 2 bases, with 12 bases between. The CDR3 is 15 residues long. Germline V gives CDR1 SGHKS, CDR2 YYEKEE (reference sequence). CDR3 bases: TGTGCCAGCAGCTTGGGACAGTTACACCCCTACGAGCAGTACTTC. Amino acids: CASSLGQLHPYEQYF. The whole variable domain, remainder taken from reference TRBV5-5 and TRBJ2-7, is DAGVTQSPTHLIKTRGQQVTLRCSPISGHKSVSWYQQVLGQGPQFIFQYYEKEERGRGNFPDRFSARQFPNYSSELNVNALLLGDSALYLCASSLGQLHPYEQYFGPGTRLTVT.

The rearrangement joins TRBV10-3 to TRBJ1-4; possible D gene TRBD1, 5 bases. Trimming shortened V by 2 bases and J by 8 bases, and 12 bases separated the two germline ends. The germline V gene encodes CDR1 ENHRY and CDR2 SYGVKD. The CDR3 is 14 amino acids. The CDR3 region is CAISEVRGVEKLFF. Here the CDR3 DNA reads TGTGCCATCAGTGAGGTTAGAGGGGTCGAAAAACTGTTTTTT.

This sequence joins TRBV18 and TRBJ2-2, with TRBD2 identical over 10 bases. The germline V gene has CDR1 KGHSH and CDR2 LQKENI. This CDR3 comprises 16 residues. After removal of 0 bases from V and 5 bases from J, the junction contained 3 bases not matched to a gene. The CDR3 nucleotides read TGTGCCAGCTCACCACCTGGGACTAGCGTTACCGGGGAGCTGTTTTTT. Amino acid sequence: CASSPPGTSVTGELFF. Variable domain in full (rest from reference TRBV18 and TRBJ2-2): NAGVMQNPRHLVRRRGQEARLRCSPMKGHSHVYWYRQLPEEGLKFMVYLQKENIIDESGMPKERFSAEFPKEGPSILRIQQVVRGDSAAYFCASSPPGTSVTGELFFGEGSRLTVL.

This chain joins TRBV18 and TRBJ2-1; TRBD2 aligns across 10 bases. The CDR3 loop spans 14 amino acids. The junction had 3 bases not matched to a gene; V was cut back by 4 bases and J by 6 bases. Germline CDR1 and CDR2: KGHSH and LQKENI. The CDR3 protein is CASSLGLASNEQFF. CDR3 coding DNA: TGTGCCAGCTCACTGGGACTAGCGTCCAATGAGCAGTTCTTC.

The chain uses TRBV15 and TRBJ1-3, with a tentative D call TRBD1 (6 bases). CDR1 LNHNV and CDR2 YYDKDF come from the germline V gene (reference sequence). CDR3 length equals 16 residues. Trimming removed 3 bases at V and 3 bases at J, with 15 bases between. The chain's CDR3 is CATSRDKGGFGNTIYF. DNA of the CDR3: TGTGCCACCAGCAGGGATAAGGGGGGCTTTGGAAACACCATATATTTT.

The gene calls are TRBV28 and TRBJ2-5; weak D call: TRBD2 (7 bases). V was shortened by 3 bases and J by 2 bases, with 22 bases between the two germline ends. The CDR3 is made up of 18 amino acids. The germline gives CDR1 MDHEN, CDR2 SYDVKM. The CDR3 DNA is TGTGCCAGCAGTTTCCCCTCAGGGGCGGGGAGGGGGCAAGAGACCCAGTACTTC. Amino acid sequence: CASSFPSGAGRGQETQYF.

The V gene is TRBV7-9, the J gene TRBJ1-2, with D tentatively TRBD1 (6 bases). CDR1 is SEHNR and CDR2 is FQNEAQ in the germline V gene (reference sequence). V dropped 5 bases and J dropped 6 bases, with 19 bases sitting between them. The CDR3 is made up of 15 amino acids. DNA of the CDR3: TGTGCCAGCAGCCCGCGGACAGAAAGTTACAATGGCTACACCTTC. It is translated as CASSPRTESYNGYTF.

The rearrangement uses TRBV24-1 and TRBJ2-1; D is possibly TRBD1 (7 bases). V was trimmed by 3 bases and J by 9 bases, leaving 17 bases between them. There are 15 residues in the CDR3. The V gene's germline CDR1 is KGHDR and CDR2 SFDVKD. CDR3 DNA sequence: TGTGCCACCAGTGATACCCGGACAGGAGGGTTTGAGCAGTTCTTC. Encoded protein: CATSDTRTGGFEQFF.

The gene calls are TRBV27 and TRBJ1-5; D is undetermined. The CDR3 has 14 residues. The V and J ends lost 6 bases and 6 bases respectively, with 15 bases between them. Germline loops: CDR1 MNHEY, CDR2 SMNVEV (reference sequence). CDR3: CASRTPPWGQPQHF. In nucleotides, the CDR3 is TGTGCCAGCAGGACACCTCCGTGGGGTCAGCCCCAGCATTTT.

The chain uses TRBV5-6 and TRBJ2-7; 7 positions match TRBD2. The CDR3 loop spans 17 amino acids. From germline, CDR1 is SGHDT and CDR2 YYEEEE. V lost 0 bases and J lost 0; bases outside the gene matches: 9. CDR3 residues: CASSLDWLAESSYEQYF. The CDR3 DNA follows: TGTGCCAGCAGCTTGGACTGGCTAGCGGAGAGCTCCTACGAGCAGTACTTC.

In regard to this clone: This sample also contains other DNA sequences that code for the same CDR3. The V and J genes are TRBV2 and TRBJ2-6; 11 nucleotides agree with TRBD1. This CDR3 contains 18 residues. Per the germline V gene, CDR1 is SNHLY and CDR2 is FYNNEI. V lost 5 bases to trimming and J lost 4 bases; unmatched junction nucleotides: 10. DNA for the CDR3: TGTGCCAGCAGTCCGGGACAGGGGGTTTCGGGGGGGGCCAACGTCCTGACTTTC. Its translation: CASSPGQGVSGGANVLTF.

This clone came up a few times. This sequence joins TRBV28 and TRBJ1-2, with a weak D call TRBD1 (5 bases). CDR1 and CDR2 from the germline V gene are MDHEN and SYDVKM. The CDR3 extends over 18 amino acids. V lost 4 bases, J lost 4 bases, and 25 bases lay in between. CDR3 nucleotide sequence: TGTGCCAGCAGTTCCAAGATTATGTCGGCAGGGTACATCTATGGCTACACCTTC. Its protein product is CASSSKIMSAGYIYGYTF.

This clone was counted once. The CDR3 region has the DNA TGTGCCAGTAGTATAGTCTCCGGGGAGCTGTTTTTT. Translating gives CASSIVSGELFF. The chain employs TRBV19 and TRBJ2-2; D uncertain. V lost 1 base and J 6 bases, leaving 3 bases between the germline ends. CDR3 length equals 12 residues. Germline CDR1 is LNHDA and CDR2 is SQIVND (reference sequence).

V and J are TRBV5-6 and TRBJ1-2; D is unclear. There are 12 residues in the CDR3. The ends were cut back, 4 bases at V and 7 bases at J, with 11 bases in the middle. Germline V gene data show CDR1 as SGHDT and CDR2 as YYEEEE. The CDR3 here is CASSLRWSGYTF. The CDR3, as DNA: TGTGCCAGCAGCCTCCGATGGAGTGGCTACACCTTC.

This rearrangement joins TRBV28 to TRBJ1-1; the D gene is possibly TRBD1 (5 bases). The CDR3 loop spans 15 amino acids. Per germline, CDR1 MDHEN and CDR2 SYDVKM. V lost 1 base and J 6 bases, leaving 15 bases between the germline ends. CDR3 protein: CASSLSGAGTSEAFF. CDR3 nucleotide sequence: TGTGCCAGCAGTTTATCCGGCGCTGGGACCTCTGAAGCTTTCTTT.